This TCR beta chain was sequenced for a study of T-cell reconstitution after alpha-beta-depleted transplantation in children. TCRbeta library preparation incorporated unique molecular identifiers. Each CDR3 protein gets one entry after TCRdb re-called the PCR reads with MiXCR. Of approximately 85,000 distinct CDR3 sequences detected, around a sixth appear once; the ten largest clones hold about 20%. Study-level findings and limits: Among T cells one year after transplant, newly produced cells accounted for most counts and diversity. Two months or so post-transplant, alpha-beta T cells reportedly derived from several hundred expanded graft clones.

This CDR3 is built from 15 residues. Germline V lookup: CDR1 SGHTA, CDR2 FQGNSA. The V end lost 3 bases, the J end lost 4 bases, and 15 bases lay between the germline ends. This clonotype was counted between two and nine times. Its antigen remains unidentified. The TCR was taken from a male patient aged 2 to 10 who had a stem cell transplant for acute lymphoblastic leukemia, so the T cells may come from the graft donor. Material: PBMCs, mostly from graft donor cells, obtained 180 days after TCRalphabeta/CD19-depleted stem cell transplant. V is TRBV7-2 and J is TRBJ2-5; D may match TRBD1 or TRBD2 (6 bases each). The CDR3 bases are TGTGCCAGCAGCTTTGGGGGGCTCATAGGAGAGACCCAGTACTTC. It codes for CASSFGGLIGETQYF.